This T cell receptor beta chain was sequenced in a study of identical twins. This clonotype showed up just a few times. Its cognate antigen is unknown. TCRdb redid the calling of the 5' RACE reads with MiXCR, one entry per CDR3 protein. The repertoire holds about 1.7 million distinct CDR3 sequences, with less than 35% as singletons. This CDR3 is 18 amino acids long. Germline values: CDR1 LGHDT, CDR2 YNNKEL (reference sequence). With V trimmed by 3 bases and J by 3 bases, 15 bases remained unmatched. Findings and caveats of the study: Within twin pairs, the out-of-frame alpha sequences they shared showed excess low generation probability.

The sample taken for sequencing was cord blood. The J gene is TRBJ2-3, the V gene TRBV3-1, with 7 bases fitting TRBD1. This clonotype was sampled from a newborn girl in good health. CDR3 nucleotide sequence: TGTGCCAGCAGCCATCCGGTCGTTGGCAGGGGGTTTACAGATACGCAGTATTTT. This translates into CASSHPVVGRGFTDTQYF.